This TCR beta chain was captured in a study of shared clonotypes between healthy human individuals. Study summary: Three men and a couple of women, aged 18 to 49, were donors. Study results and limitations: Deeper or shallower sequencing was expected to change how clonotypes are shared among donors.

Genomic DNA of each subset was evenly split across several immunoSEQ plates. The quantity of DNA used in unsorted PBMC replicate PCRs was approximately 300 ng, corresponding to tens of thousands of T cell genomes. Some clones are missing from TCRdb's copy, which holds only in-frame ones; the method was immunoSEQ multiplex PCR. The data show fewer than 500,000 clones, with about 75% seen just once and 9.5% to 15% held by the top ten. This CDR3 comprises 13 residues. Germline V gene lookup returns CDR1 SQVTM and CDR2 ANQGSEA. Trimming shortened V by 5 bases and J by 0 bases, and 11 bases separated the two germline ends. Notes on this clone: Its antigen remains unidentified.

This receptor was obtained from a middle-aged woman in good health. Some clones in this sample may be carry-over from other donors' samples. This sequence joins TRBV29-1 and TRBJ2-7, with D tentatively TRBD1 (6 bases). The sample consisted of PBMCs. DNA of the CDR3: TGCAGCGTTTTGAAGACAGGCTCCTACGAGCAGTACTTC. Translating gives CSVLKTGSYEQYF.